Following are 12 T cell receptor beta chains from one sample sequenced in a study of blood T cell repertoires in COVID-19 (TCRdb year 2020). The receptor library was made with the immunoSEQ multiplex PCR assay. Imported from immuneACCESS, the table was reduced by TCRdb to in-frame sequences with V and J called. These copies leave out some clones; in studies compared against another copy, an unresolved V gene accounts for under half, and the cause of the remainder is not known. The sample has 200,000 to 300,000 clones on record, around 89% of them singletons. The ten largest clonotypes hold around 4% of the sample. The sequenced sample consisted of PBMCs or T cells enriched from blood (not recorded which). These receptors all come from a woman aged 25 to 39 who had recovered from COVID-19.

The CDR3 protein is CASSIDNYPSNQPQHF. CDR3 sequence (DNA): TGTGCCAGTAGTATAGATAACTACCCTAGCAATCAGCCCCAGCATTTT. The V and J genes are TRBV19 and TRBJ1-5; D gene ambiguous. Germline CDR1 reads LNHDA; CDR2 reads SQIVND (reference sequence). Trimming stripped 0 bases from V and 0 bases from J, with 9 bases between. This CDR3 comprises 16 residues.

This clone was recorded once. V usage is TRBV12-3 or TRBV12-4 and J usage is TRBJ2-7; no reliable D call. The CDR3 is 13 amino acids. Between the trimmed V and J ends, which lost 0 bases and 6 bases, there was a span of 9 bases. In nucleotides, the CDR3 is TGTGCCAGCAGTTTAGCCACCGCCGGCGAGCAGTACTTC. It is translated as CASSLATAGEQYF.

The gene calls are TRBV7-9 and TRBJ2-7, with D perhaps TRBD1 (5 bases). Germline lookup yields CDR1 SEHNR and CDR2 FQNEAQ (reference sequence). The CDR3 covers 13 residues. V was pared by 4 bases and J by 2 bases, with 9 bases between. CDR3 loop: CASSSMTAYEQYF. CDR3 bases: TGTGCCAGCAGCTCAATGACAGCCTACGAGCAGTACTTC.

The chain joins TRBV2 to TRBJ2-7; D is possibly TRBD1 (5 bases). The V end lost 5 bases, the J end lost 0 bases, and 17 bases lay between the germline ends. CDR3 length: 16 residues. The germline CDR1 and CDR2 sequences are SNHLY and FYNNEI. The CDR3 region is CASSHSDSSTSYEQYF. In DNA, the CDR3 is TGTGCCAGCAGTCATTCAGACAGCTCAACCTCCTACGAGCAGTACTTC.

The chain is built from TRBV18 and TRBJ1-3, with D possibly matching TRBD1 (6 bases). V was clipped by 3 bases and J by 4 bases, with 16 bases between them. Germline CDR1 reads KGHSH; CDR2 reads LQKENI. The CDR3 is made up of 16 amino acids. CDR3 protein: CASSPQGQLAGNTIYF. CDR3 sequence (DNA): TGTGCCAGCTCACCCCAGGGGCAATTGGCAGGAAACACCATATATTTT.

This clone showed up just once. V gene TRBV9 combines with J gene TRBJ2-2; D remains unclear. The germline CDR1 and CDR2 sequences are SGDLS and YYNGEE. V lost 3 bases, J lost 3 bases, and 3 bases lay in between. This CDR3 has 12 residues. CDR3 protein: CASSAYTGELFF. In DNA, the CDR3 is TGTGCCAGCAGCGCATACACCGGGGAGCTGTTTTTT.

The V gene is TRBV7-2, the J gene TRBJ2-7; 12 nucleotides align to TRBD2. The CDR3 sequence is 16 residues long. V was clipped by 5 bases and J by 1 base; unmatched bases: 6. The germline CDR1 and CDR2 sequences are SGHTA and FQGNSA. The CDR3 spells CASSPSTSGRSYEQYF. CDR3 nucleotide sequence: TGTGCCAGCAGCCCCTCGACTAGCGGGAGATCCTACGAGCAGTACTTC.

The CDR3 DNA reads as TGTGCCAGCAGCTTAGACCCGGGACAGGATAACTATGGCTACACCTTC. This encodes CASSLDPGQDNYGYTF. This chain uses TRBV11-2 with TRBJ1-2; 8 bases are a match to TRBD1. The CDR3 contains 16 residues. Per the germline V gene, CDR1 is SGHAT and CDR2 is FQNNGV. With V trimmed by 0 bases and J by 1 base, 4 bases remained unmatched. Full variable domain (remainder filled in from reference TRBV11-2 and TRBJ1-2): EAGVAQSPRYKIIEKRQSVAFWCNPISGHATLYWYQQILGQGPKLLIQFQNNGVVDDSQLPKDRFSAERLKGVDSTLKIQPAKLEDSAVYLCASSLDPGQDNYGYTFGSGTRLTVV.

The chain recombines TRBV9 with TRBJ1-3; D is possibly TRBD1 (5 bases). Germline V CDR1 and CDR2: SGDLS, YYNGEE. This CDR3 contains 14 residues. Trimming shortened V by 1 base and J by 0 bases, and 5 bases separated the two germline ends. The CDR3 here is CASSVQGSGNTIYF. The CDR3 DNA reads TGTGCCAGCAGCGTACAGGGCTCTGGAAACACCATATATTTT.

V usage is TRBV7-9 and J usage is TRBJ1-1; 11 nucleotides agree with TRBD1. From germline, CDR1 is SEHNR and CDR2 FQNEAQ (reference sequence). V dropped 5 bases and J dropped 5; count of bases not matched to a gene: 13. This CDR3 is built from 17 residues. CDR3 sequence reads: CASSPSSPGQGGTEAFF. CDR3 coding DNA: TGTGCCAGCAGCCCGTCCTCCCCGGGACAGGGGGGGACTGAAGCTTTCTTT. Full variable domain (outside the CDR3, taken from reference TRBV7-9 and TRBJ1-1): DTGVSQNPRHKITKRGQNVTFRCDPISEHNRLYWYRQTLGQGPEFLTYFQNEAQLEKSRLLSDRFSAERPKGSFSTLEIQRTEQGDSAMYLCASSPSSPGQGGTEAFFGQGTRLTVV.

In this sample, this clone turned up once. The rearrangement joins TRBV7-6 to TRBJ2-2, with D possibly being TRBD1 (6 bases). CDR1 is SGHVS and CDR2 is FNYEAQ in the germline V gene. The germline V and J ends were trimmed by 1 base and 5 bases, with 11 bases remaining between them. This CDR3 contains 15 residues. In DNA, the CDR3 is TGTGCCAGCAGCTTAGTAACAGGGTGGACCGGGGAGCTGTTTTTT. Its protein is CASSLVTGWTGELFF.

The CDR3 sequence is CASSLQQGPRWEAFF. CDR3 DNA: TGTGCCAGCAGCCTACAACAGGGGCCCCGCTGGGAAGCTTTCTTT. The V call is TRBV5-4, the J call TRBJ1-1, with TRBD1 matching over 7 bases. The CDR3 covers 15 residues. After removal of 4 bases from V and 8 bases from J, the junction contained 14 bases not matched to a gene. Germline assignment: CDR1 SGHNT and CDR2 YYREEE (reference sequence).